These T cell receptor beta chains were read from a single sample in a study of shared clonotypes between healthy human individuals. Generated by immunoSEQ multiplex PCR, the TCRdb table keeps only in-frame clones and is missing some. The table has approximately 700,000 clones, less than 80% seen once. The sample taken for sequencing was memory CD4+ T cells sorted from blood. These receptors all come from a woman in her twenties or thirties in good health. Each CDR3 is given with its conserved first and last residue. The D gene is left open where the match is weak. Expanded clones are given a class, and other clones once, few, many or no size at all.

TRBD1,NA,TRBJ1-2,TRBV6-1,TGTGCCAGCAGTGAAGCGGGGACAGGGATCTATGGCTACACCTTC,CASSEAGTGIYGYTF
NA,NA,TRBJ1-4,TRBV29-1,TGCAGCGTTGGGTTGCCTCCCGAAAATGAAAAACTGTTTTTT,CSVGLPPENEKLFF
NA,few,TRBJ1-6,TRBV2,TGTGCCAGCAGCGCCTCACAGGGATCCAATTCACCCCTCCACTTT,CASSASQGSNSPLHF
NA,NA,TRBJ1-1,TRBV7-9,TGTGCCAGCAGCTGGGGGGGCGTGGAAGCTTTCTTT,CASSWGGVEAFF
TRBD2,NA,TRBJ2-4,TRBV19,TGTGCCAGTAGTATAAAGGCGGAGACTAGCAGGTACTTC,CASSIKAETSRYF
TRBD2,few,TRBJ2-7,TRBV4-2,TGTGCCAGCAGCCTTAGCGGGAGCAACGAGCAGTACTTC,CASSLSGSNEQYF
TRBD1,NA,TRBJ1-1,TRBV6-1,TGTGCCAGCAGCAGCCTCCAGGGACAGACTGAAGCTTTCTTT,CASSSLQGQTEAFF
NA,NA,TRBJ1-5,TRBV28,TGTGCCAGCAGTTTATTTGGTTATAGCAATCAGCCCCAGCATTTT,CASSLFGYSNQPQHF
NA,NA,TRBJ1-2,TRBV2,TGTGCCAGCAACCTAGACGGGCTCGCTCTCTATGGCTACACCTTC,CASNLDGLALYGYTF
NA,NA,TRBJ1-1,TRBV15,TGTGCCACCAGCAGGGACGGACAGACGGTCACTGAAGCTTTCTTT,CATSRDGQTVTEAFF
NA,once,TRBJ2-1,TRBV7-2,TGTGCCAGCAGTCCTTACGTCTCTGCTGAGCAGTTCTTC,CASSPYVSAEQFF
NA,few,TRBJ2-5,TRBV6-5,TGTGCCAGCAGCAGGGGGGCAGAGACCCAGTACTTC,CASSRGAETQYF
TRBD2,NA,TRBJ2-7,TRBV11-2,TGTGCCAGCAGCTCCCTAGCGGGAGACTACGAGCAGTACTTC,CASSSLAGDYEQYF
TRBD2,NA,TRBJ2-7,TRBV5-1,TGCGCCAGCACCCCCGGGACTAGCGGGATAGGGCAGTACTTC,CASTPGTSGIGQYF
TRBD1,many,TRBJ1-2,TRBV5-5,TGTGCCAGCAGCCGCGCAGACCTGGACAGGGTTGGCTATGGCTACACCTTC,CASSRADLDRVGYGYTF
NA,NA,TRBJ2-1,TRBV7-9,TGTGCCAGCAGCCCAGGGTGGAGGGTAATAGACAATGAGCAGTTCTTC,CASSPGWRVIDNEQFF
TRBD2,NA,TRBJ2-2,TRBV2,TGTGCCAGCCATCTAGCGGGAGGACCCACCGGGGAGCTGTTTTTT,CASHLAGGPTGELFF
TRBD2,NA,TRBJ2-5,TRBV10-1,TGCGCCAGCAGTGAGGGTAGCGGGGGCCAAGAGACCCAGTACTTC,CASSEGSGGQETQYF
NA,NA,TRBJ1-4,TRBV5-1,TGCGCCAGCAGCCTTGGGGAAGCGGGTGAAAAACTGTTTTTT,CASSLGEAGEKLFF
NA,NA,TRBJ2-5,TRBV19,TGTGCCAGTACCAAGGAGGGGAGAGTAGAGACCCAGTACTTC,CASTKEGRVETQYF
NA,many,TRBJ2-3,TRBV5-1,TGCGCCAGCAGCTTGGATCCTACCCACACAGATACGCAGTATTTT,CASSLDPTHTDTQYF
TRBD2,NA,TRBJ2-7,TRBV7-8,TGTGCCAGCAGCCTCCTAGCGGGAGGGGGGCAATCCTACGAGCAGTACTTC,CASSLLAGGGQSYEQYF
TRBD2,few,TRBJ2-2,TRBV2,TGTGCCAGCCGTAGCGGGAGCAACACCGGGGAGCTGTTTTTT,CASRSGSNTGELFF
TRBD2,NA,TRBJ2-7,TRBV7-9,TGTGCCAGCAGCCTGCAAGTGCTAGCGGGAGGGCCCTACGAGCAGTACTTC,CASSLQVLAGGPYEQYF
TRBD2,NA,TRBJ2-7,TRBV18,TGTGCCAGCTCACACGGACTAGCGTTGAACTACGAGCAGTACTTC,CASSHGLALNYEQYF
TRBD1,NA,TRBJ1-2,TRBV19,TGTGCCAGTAGTTCGGGACAGGGCGGTTTCGATGGCTACACCTTC,CASSSGQGGFDGYTF
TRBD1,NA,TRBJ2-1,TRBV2,TGTGCCAGCAGTGTCCCAGACAGGGGTATCAGCTACAATGAGCAGTTCTTC,CASSVPDRGISYNEQFF
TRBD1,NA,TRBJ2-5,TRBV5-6,TGTGCCAGCAGCTTGGGCCCGGGACAGGGAGAAGAGACCCAGTACTTC,CASSLGPGQGEETQYF
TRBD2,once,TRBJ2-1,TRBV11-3,TGTGCCAGCAGCGCCTCACTAGCGGGAGGGATAAATGAGCAGTTCTTC,CASSASLAGGINEQFF
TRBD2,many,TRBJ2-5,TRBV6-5,TGTGCCAGCAGTATGGGGACTAGCGGCCAAGAGACCCAGTACTTC,CASSMGTSGQETQYF
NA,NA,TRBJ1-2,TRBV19,TGTGCCAGTAGTATAGACGGGACGGACTATGGCTACACCTTC,CASSIDGTDYGYTF
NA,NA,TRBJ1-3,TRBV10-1,TGCGCCAGTACAGCAGGGGCTGGAAACACCATATATTTT,CASTAGAGNTIYF
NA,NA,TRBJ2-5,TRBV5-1,TGCGCCAGCGGGATGGGGGATGCGGAGACCCAGTACTTC,CASGMGDAETQYF
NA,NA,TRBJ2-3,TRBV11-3,TGTGCCAGCAGCTTAGAGGCAGCAGATACGCAGTATTTT,CASSLEAADTQYF
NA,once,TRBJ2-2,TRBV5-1,TGCGCCAGCAGCGTCCTTCGGAGTATTGGAACCGGGGAGCTGTTTTTT,CASSVLRSIGTGELFF
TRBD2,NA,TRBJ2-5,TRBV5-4,TGTGCCAGCAGGTTGGCGGGAGAAGAGACCCAGTACTTC,CASRLAGEETQYF
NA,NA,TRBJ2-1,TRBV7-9,TGTGCCAGCAGCGTGACAGGAGTCTACAATGAGCAGTTCTTC,CASSVTGVYNEQFF
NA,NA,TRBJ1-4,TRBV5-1,TGCGCCAGCAGCCTTATCTCCGGGGCAGGAGGAGGGAAACTGTTTTTT,CASSLISGAGGGKLFF
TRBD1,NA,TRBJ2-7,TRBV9,TGTGCCAGCAGCGGACAGACAGGGAGCTCCTACGAGCAGTACTTC,CASSGQTGSSYEQYF
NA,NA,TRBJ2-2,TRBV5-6,TGTGCCAGCAGCCGTAACACCGGGGAGCTGTTTTTT,CASSRNTGELFF
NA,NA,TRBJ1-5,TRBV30,TGTGCCTGGAGCGCCCTGGGTGGGGATCAGCCCCAGCATTTT,CAWSALGGDQPQHF
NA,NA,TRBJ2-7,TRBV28,TGTGCCAGCAGTTTGGGCGGGTCGAGCTCCTACGAGCAGTACTTC,CASSLGGSSSYEQYF
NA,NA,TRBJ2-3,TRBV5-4,TGTGCCAGCAGCTTGGCCCAGACTGGGACAGATACGCAGTATTTT,CASSLAQTGTDTQYF
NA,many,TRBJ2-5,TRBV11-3,TGTGCCAGCAGCCCATCACCGGTTGGGGAGACCCAGTACTTC,CASSPSPVGETQYF
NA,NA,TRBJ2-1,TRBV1,TGCACCAGCAGCCAGGGACTAGCGGGAAAGGTGAATGAGCAGTTCTTC,CTSSQGLAGKVNEQFF
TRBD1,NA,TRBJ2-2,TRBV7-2,TGTGCCAGCAGCTTAACAGGGGTGAACACCGGGGAGCTGTTTTTT,CASSLTGVNTGELFF
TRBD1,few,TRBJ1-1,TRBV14,TGTGCCAGCAGTCAACAGGGGGATACTGAAGCTTTCTTT,CASSQQGDTEAFF
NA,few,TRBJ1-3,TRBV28,TGTGCCAGCAGTTTAACTTGGCAGGCCGCAAACACCATATATTTT,CASSLTWQAANTIYF